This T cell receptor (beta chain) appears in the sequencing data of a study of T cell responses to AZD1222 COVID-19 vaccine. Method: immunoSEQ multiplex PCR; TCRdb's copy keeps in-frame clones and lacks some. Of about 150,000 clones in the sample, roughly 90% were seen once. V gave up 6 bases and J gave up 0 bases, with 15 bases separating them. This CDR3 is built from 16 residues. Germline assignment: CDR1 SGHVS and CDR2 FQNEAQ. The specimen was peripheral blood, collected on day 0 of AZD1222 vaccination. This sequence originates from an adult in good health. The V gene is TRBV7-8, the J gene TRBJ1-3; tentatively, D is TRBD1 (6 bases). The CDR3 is CASRSQGEGSGNTIYF. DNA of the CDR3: TGTGCCAGCAGATCACAGGGAGAGGGCTCTGGAAACACCATATATTTT. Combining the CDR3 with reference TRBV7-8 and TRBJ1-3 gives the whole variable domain GAGVSQSPRYKVAKRGQDVALRCDPISGHVSLFWYQQALGQGPEFLTYFQNEAQLDKSGLPSDRFFAERPEGSVSTLKIQRTQQEDSAVYLCASRSQGEGSGNTIYFGEGSWLTVV.